A single TCR beta chain is shown here with its context. This receptor's antigen is unknown. No qualities accompany the bases; no much larger clone lies one base away. This specimen belongs to a study of blood T cell repertoires in COVID-19 (dated by TCRdb to about 2020). Notes on the research overall: Samples from collaborators originated in the United States, Italy and Spain and spanned both the acute and convalescent phases of COVID-19. The prospective study material was composed of cDNA or gDNA derived from T cells, B-cell-depleted T cells, or PBMCs. The dataset comprised deeply sampled blood TCRbeta repertoires from subjects exposed to, actively infected with, or recovered from COVID-19. A freely available public database, intended as a resource for researchers studying the immune response to SARS-CoV-2, is where the repertoires were released. Samples were obtained from the ongoing ImmuneRACE study (first 160 participants) and from about 1,300 subjects provided by 6 global collaborators. Nearly every sample came with metadata listing a de-identified subject ID, COVID-19 status, age in years and sex. Where available, HLA class I and class II types were taken from metadata supplied by the sample provider and were not determined by assay-based typing. General findings and caveats noted by the study authors: The amount of clinical and demographic metadata varied by source and participant and was provided uncurated.

Whole blood was collected in K2EDTA tubes by collaborating institutions according to the institutions' own protocols. For TCRbeta analysis, collaborators shipped samples in one of three forms: frozen whole blood, isolated PBMCs, or DNA extracted from either of those sample types. The germline V gene encodes CDR1 SGHRS and CDR2 YFSETQ. The CDR3 contains 14 residues, cysteine and phenylalanine counted. CDR3 DNA is the only sequence kept; it has 42 bases, read in frame from the first base. Trimming costs V 9 bases and J 3 bases, and their ends lie 18 bases apart. TCRbeta CDR3 regions were amplified from genomic DNA using the immunoSEQ Assay, a bias-controlled multiplex PCR. Per the authors' processing: Within the assay, amplification of reference gene primers was used to estimate how many nucleated cells each sample contained. To quantify the absolute abundance of each unique TCRbeta CDR3 rearrangement, sequence reads were collapsed and filtered. For each sample, productive Simpson clonality was calculated as the square root of Simpson's diversity index over productive rearrangements. The clones in this table, taken by TCRdb from immuneACCESS, are in-frame only. Not every clone is retained; where verified, under half of the shortfall comes from an unresolved V gene, and the cause of the rest is unknown. D and trimming come from the DNA, and the V and J calls and clone size come from that table. For this sample there are roughly 250,000 clones; more than 80% appear just once. Of the sample, around 5.2% is held by the ten largest clones.

The origin of this receptor is a human donor in a cohort sampled during active COVID-19. Recombination linked TRBV5-1 to TRBJ1-2, with a tentative D gene TRBD1 over 6 matching bases. The sample comprised peripheral blood. The CDR3 in this case is CATSPGGGYYGYTF. In nucleotides, the sequence is TGCGCCACCTCCCCGGGGGGGGGCTACTATGGCTACACCTTC.